These 22 T cell receptor beta chains came from one sample sequenced in a study of shared clonotypes between healthy human individuals. Only in-frame clones appear in the TCRdb table, and some are missing; sequencing was by immunoSEQ multiplex PCR. In the table there are around 2.5 million clones, 80% to 95% of which are singletons. Sequencing was performed on naive CD4+ T cells from PBMCs. Subset described: CD45RA+ positively selected. The source is a man aged 18 to 35 in good health. Some clones in this sample may be carry-over from other donors' samples.

The rearrangement uses TRBV6-4 and TRBJ1-6; TRBD1 matches at 9 bases. From germline, CDR1 is MRHNA and CDR2 SNTAGT. After removal of 7 bases from V and 8 bases from J, the junction contained 6 bases not matched to a gene. The CDR3 length is 14 residues. The CDR3, as DNA: TGTGCCAGCACTGGGGGACAGGGTTATTCACCCCTCCACTTT. Translation: CASTGGQGYSPLHF.

The V and J genes are TRBV6-1 and TRBJ2-7, with D uncertain. The CDR3 totals 13 residues. The germline gives CDR1 MNHNS, CDR2 SASEGT. Trimming removed 6 bases from V and 3 bases from J, with 12 bases in between. Here the CDR3 reads CASRPVSFYEQYF. The DNA for the CDR3 is TGTGCCAGCAGACCGGTCAGCTTCTACGAGCAGTACTTC.

The chain recombines TRBV28 with TRBJ2-1, with 8 nucleotides matching TRBD2. Per the germline V gene, CDR1 is MDHEN and CDR2 is SYDVKM. The CDR3 extends over 17 amino acids. The V gene end was trimmed by 4 bases and the J gene end by 0 bases; junction bases not matched to a gene: 8. CDR3 sequence (DNA): TGTGCCAGCAGTTACGTCCCGGGAGGGCCCTCCTACAATGAGCAGTTCTTC. Translated: CASSYVPGGPSYNEQFF. The variable domain in full, with the rest retrieved from reference TRBV28 and TRBJ2-1, is DVKVTQSSRYLVKRTGEKVFLECVQDMDHENMFWYRQDPGLGLRLIYFSYDVKMKEKGDIPEGYSVSREKKERFSLILESASTNQTSMYLCASSYVPGGPSYNEQFFGPGTRLTVL.

This sequence joins TRBV10-3 and TRBJ1-2; maybe TRBD1 (6 bases). V was cut by 2 bases and J by 8 bases, with 12 bases left in between. This CDR3 contains 13 residues. Germline V gene sequence: CDR1 ENHRY, CDR2 SYGVKD. CDR3 in amino acids: CAISERTGIGYTF. The CDR3 DNA is TGTGCCATCAGTGAGAGAACAGGGATAGGCTACACCTTC.

This clone was detected only once. The chain recombines TRBV28 with TRBJ2-7; the match to TRBD1 covers 8 bases. The V gene end was trimmed by 1 base and the J gene end by 1 base; junction bases not matched to a gene: 6. The CDR3 totals 16 residues. Germline values: CDR1 MDHEN, CDR2 SYDVKM. DNA for the CDR3: TGTGCCAGCAGTTTATTTGACAGGGGTCATTCCTACGAGCAGTACTTC. Protein sequence: CASSLFDRGHSYEQYF.

This clone occurred a few times. CDR3 in DNA: TGTGCCAGCAGTTATAGCGGTCGACAGCTCAATCAGCCCCAGCATTTT. Translating it yields CASSYSGRQLNQPQHF. The J gene is TRBJ1-5, the V gene TRBV6-6; possible D gene TRBD1, 5 bases. The CDR3 contains 16 residues. Germline lookup yields CDR1 MNHNY and CDR2 SVGAGI (reference sequence). With 3 bases removed from V and 3 bases from J, the gap between germline ends came to 15 bases.

V usage is TRBV5-5 and J usage is TRBJ1-6; possible D gene TRBD1, 5 bases. V was cut by 4 bases and J by 8 bases, with 19 bases left in between. CDR3 length: 16 amino acids. CDR1 and CDR2 from the germline V gene are SGHKS and YYEKEE (reference sequence). The CDR3 here is CASSRTPRGDDSPLHF. DNA for the CDR3: TGTGCCAGCAGCCGGACCCCGCGCGGGGACGATTCACCCCTCCACTTT.

The chain employs TRBV11-2 and TRBJ1-2; no clear D gene. This CDR3 spans 13 amino acids. The V end lost 1 base, the J end lost 2 bases, and 5 bases lay between the germline ends. Germline V gene data show CDR1 as SGHAT and CDR2 as FQNNGV. CDR3 nucleotides: TGTGCCAGCAGCTTAGTGGTAAACTATGGCTACACCTTC. Its translation is CASSLVVNYGYTF.

This sequence joins TRBV9 and TRBJ1-4; 10 bases align to TRBD1. Germline V CDR1 and CDR2: SGDLS, YYNGEE. The CDR3 runs to 17 residues. Trimming took 3 bases from V and 2 from J; bases not matched to a gene: 7. CDR3 sequence: CASSETGGAPTNEKLFF. The CDR3 bases are TGTGCCAGCAGCGAGACAGGGGGCGCGCCGACTAATGAAAAACTGTTTTTT. The full variable domain, completed using reference TRBV9 and TRBJ1-4, is DSGVTQTPKHLITATGQRVTLRCSPRSGDLSVYWYQQSLDQGLQFLIQYYNGEERAKGNILERFSAQQFPDLHSELNLSSLELGDSALYFCASSETGGAPTNEKLFFGSGTQLSVL.

The chain joins TRBV6-5 to TRBJ2-7, with TRBD1 matching over 8 bases. The V segment lost 0 bases and the J segment 4 bases; nucleotides outside the gene matches: 5. This CDR3 is 15 amino acids long. From germline, CDR1 is MNHEY and CDR2 SVGAGI. The CDR3 region has the DNA TGTGCCAGCAGTTACTCGCACAGGGGGGAGTACGAGCAGTACTTC. Amino acids: CASSYSHRGEYEQYF.

This chain joins TRBV4-2 and TRBJ2-2; tentative D call: TRBD2 (6 bases). Trimming shortened V by 4 bases and J by 7 bases, and 10 bases separated the two germline ends. Per germline, CDR1 LGHNA and CDR2 YNFKEQ. The CDR3 has 13 amino acids. In DNA form, the CDR3 reads TGTGCCAGCAGCCCGCGGGGTGGCGGGGAGCTGTTTTTT. Translating it yields CASSPRGGGELFF.

On this clone itself: Additional DNA sequences in this sample encode the identical CDR3. The V call is TRBV18, the J call TRBJ1-1; tentative D call: TRBD1 (5 bases). Trimming took 5 bases from V and 2 from J, leaving 9 bases between them. The CDR3 runs 13 residues. CDR1 is KGHSH, CDR2 LQKENI, per germline. DNA for the CDR3: TGTGCCAGCTCAGGACAATCCAACACTGAAGCTTTCTTT. It specifies CASSGQSNTEAFF.

The chain combines TRBV28 with TRBJ1-2; TRBD1 is a possible D gene (5 bases). In germline, CDR1 is MDHEN, CDR2 SYDVKM. Trimming cost V 4 bases and J 4 bases, with 13 bases left between them. This CDR3 contains 14 residues. The CDR3 here is CASSSSGSVYGYTF. In nucleotides, the CDR3 is TGTGCCAGCAGTTCATCAGGGTCTGTCTATGGCTACACCTTC.

The rearrangement joins TRBV9 to TRBJ2-3, with 7 nucleotides matching TRBD1. The CDR3 spans 16 residues. With V trimmed by 3 bases and J by 4 bases, 11 bases remained unmatched. The germline V gene encodes CDR1 SGDLS and CDR2 YYNGEE. CDR3 in DNA: TGTGCCAGCAGCGCCGCCGGGACAGAACTTTCAGATACGCAGTATTTT. This codes for CASSAAGTELSDTQYF.

The chain employs TRBV18 and TRBJ1-2; 8 bases fit TRBD1. V dropped 4 bases and J dropped 3; count of bases not matched to a gene: 4. The germline CDR1 and CDR2 sequences are KGHSH and LQKENI. This CDR3 has 14 amino acids. The CDR3 nucleotides read TGTGCCAGCTCACTCGGACAGGGCGACTATGGCTACACCTTC. This translates into CASSLGQGDYGYTF.

In its sample, this clone was seen once. This chain joins TRBV28 and TRBJ1-6; no firm D call. The CDR3 extends over 12 amino acids. Germline loops: CDR1 MDHEN, CDR2 SYDVKM. Trimming took 10 bases from V and 10 from J, leaving 14 bases between them. DNA of the CDR3: TGTGCCACCCACTTTTCGGGATCACCCCTCCACTTT. This sequence encodes CATHFSGSPLHF.

The chain recombines TRBV6-1 with TRBJ2-5; D ambiguous. Germline CDR1 is MNHNS and CDR2 is SASEGT. Trimming stripped 7 bases from V and 4 bases from J, with 13 bases between. CDR3 length: 13 residues. The CDR3, as DNA: TGTGCCAGCACGGGCCAGAAACTAGAGACCCAGTACTTC. Residues: CASTGQKLETQYF.

The genes are TRBV5-4 and TRBJ2-3, with 7 bases lining up with TRBD1. Germline V gene lookup returns CDR1 SGHNT and CDR2 YYREEE (reference sequence). CDR3 length: 15 amino acids. V lost 1 base, J lost 5 bases, and 7 bases stayed unmatched. CDR3 nucleotides: TGTGCCAGCAGCTTGAGGGGGCCTTCGGGAGATACGCAGTATTTT. This sequence encodes CASSLRGPSGDTQYF.

The chain links TRBV27 to TRBJ2-3; D remains unclear. Germline assignment: CDR1 MNHEY and CDR2 SMNVEV (reference sequence). Trimming took 2 bases from V and 2 from J, leaving 5 bases between them. The CDR3 runs to 13 residues. The CDR3 coding sequence is TGTGCCAGCAGTTTAGGATCCACAGATACGCAGTATTTT. Protein sequence: CASSLGSTDTQYF.

This rearrangement joins TRBV7-2 to TRBJ2-2; perhaps TRBD2 as D (6 bases). The V end was cut by 5 bases, the J end by 1 base, with 14 bases between. The CDR3 totals 16 residues. Germline V gene sequence: CDR1 SGHTA, CDR2 FQGNSA. The CDR3 nucleotides read TGTGCCAGCAGCCCCCAGCGTAGCGGGAACACCGGGGAGCTGTTTTTT. Protein product: CASSPQRSGNTGELFF.

The CDR3 spells CASSMIASGELFF. DNA for the CDR3: TGTGCCAGTAGTATGATCGCGTCCGGGGAGCTGTTTTTT. The rearrangement joins TRBV19 to TRBJ2-2; D unclear. Trimming removed 3 bases from V and 6 bases from J, with 8 bases in between. Germline V lookup: CDR1 LNHDA, CDR2 SQIVND (reference sequence). This CDR3 region has 13 residues. Full variable domain (rest looked up from reference TRBV19 and TRBJ2-2): DGGITQSPKYLFRKEGQNVTLSCEQNLNHDAMYWYRQDPGQGLRLIYYSQIVNDFQKGDIAEGYSVSREKKESFPLTVTSAQKNPTAFYLCASSMIASGELFFGEGSRLTVL.

This chain links TRBV7-2 with TRBJ1-1; weak D call: TRBD1 (6 bases). Per the germline V gene, CDR1 is SGHTA and CDR2 is FQGNSA. V gave up 2 bases and J gave up 3 bases, with 19 bases separating them. CDR3 size: 17 residues. The CDR3 DNA follows: TGTGCCAGCAGCTTAAGACGTGGGGGGCACCCGGACACTGAAGCTTTCTTT. Translation gives CASSLRRGGHPDTEAFF.